This paragraph covers one T cell receptor (beta chain) sequence. Antigen unknown. The entry originates in a study of T cell responses to AZD1222 COVID-19 vaccine. Clones were read by immunoSEQ multiplex PCR, and TCRdb kept only the in-frame ones, dropping some. The sample yields around 120,000 clones, around nine tenths seen once. Whole-study findings and limits: Females outnumbered males among donors, who were mostly white British; clonal diversity was possibly underestimated. The study found vaccine-associated CD4 TCRs spanning spike, dominant at 160-218 and 743-854. Sampled repertoires all dated from after the peak T cell response.

V was clipped by 1 base and J by 0 bases, with 13 bases between them. Germline CDR1 reads SGHVS; CDR2 reads FNYEAQ. The CDR3 totals 16 residues. The rearrangement uses TRBV7-6 and TRBJ2-7; D is uncertain. The specimen was peripheral blood, collected 28 days after the second AZD1222 dose. This TCR came from an adult who received the AZD1222 COVID-19 vaccine. The CDR3 DNA reads TGTGCCAGCAGCTTAGGTGATGGAAAGAGCTCCTACGAGCAGTACTTC. Its translation is CASSLGDGKSSYEQYF.